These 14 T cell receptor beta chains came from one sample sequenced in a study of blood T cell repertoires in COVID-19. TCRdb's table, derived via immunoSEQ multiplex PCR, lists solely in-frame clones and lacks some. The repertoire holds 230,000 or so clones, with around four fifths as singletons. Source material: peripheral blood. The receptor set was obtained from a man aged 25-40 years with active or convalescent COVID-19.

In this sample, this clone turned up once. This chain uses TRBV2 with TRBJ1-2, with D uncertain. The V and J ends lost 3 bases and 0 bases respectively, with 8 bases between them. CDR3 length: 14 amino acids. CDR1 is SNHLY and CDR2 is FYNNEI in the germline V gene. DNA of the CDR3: TGTGCCAGCAGTGAGAGACAAGCTAACTATGGCTACACCTTC. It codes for CASSERQANYGYTF.

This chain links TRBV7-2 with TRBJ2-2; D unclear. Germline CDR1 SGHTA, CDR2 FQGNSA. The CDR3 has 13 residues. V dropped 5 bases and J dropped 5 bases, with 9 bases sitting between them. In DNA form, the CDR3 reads TGTGCCAGCAGCCTAGTTGAGACCGGGGAGCTGTTTTTT. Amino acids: CASSLVETGELFF.

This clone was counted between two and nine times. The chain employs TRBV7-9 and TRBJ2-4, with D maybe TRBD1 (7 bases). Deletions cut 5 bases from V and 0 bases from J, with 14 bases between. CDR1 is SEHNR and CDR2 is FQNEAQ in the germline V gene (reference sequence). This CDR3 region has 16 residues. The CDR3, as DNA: TGTGCCAGCAGCCGGGGGACAGTTCTAGCCAAAAACATTCAGTACTTC. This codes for CASSRGTVLAKNIQYF.

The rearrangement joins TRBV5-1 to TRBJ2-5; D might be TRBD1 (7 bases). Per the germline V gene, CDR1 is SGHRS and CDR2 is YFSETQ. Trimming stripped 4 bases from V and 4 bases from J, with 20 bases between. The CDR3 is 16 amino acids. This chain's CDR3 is CASSVSTQGGGETQYF. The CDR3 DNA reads TGCGCCAGCAGCGTGTCCACCCAGGGGGGTGGAGAGACCCAGTACTTC.

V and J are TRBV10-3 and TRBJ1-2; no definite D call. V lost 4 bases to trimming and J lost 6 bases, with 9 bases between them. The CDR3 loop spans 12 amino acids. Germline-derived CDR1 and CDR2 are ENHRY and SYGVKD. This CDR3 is CAISAGDHGYTF. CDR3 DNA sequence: TGTGCCATCAGTGCCGGGGATCATGGCTACACCTTC.

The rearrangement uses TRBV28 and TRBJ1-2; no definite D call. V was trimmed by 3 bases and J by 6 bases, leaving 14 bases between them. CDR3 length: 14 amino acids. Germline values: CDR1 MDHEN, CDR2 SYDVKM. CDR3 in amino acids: CASSFGSQSDGYTF. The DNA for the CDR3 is TGTGCCAGCAGTTTTGGGTCTCAGAGCGATGGCTACACCTTC.

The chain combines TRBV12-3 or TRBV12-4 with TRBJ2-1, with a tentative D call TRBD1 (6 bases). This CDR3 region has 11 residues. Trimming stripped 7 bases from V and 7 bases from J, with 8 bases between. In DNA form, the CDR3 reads TGTGCCAGCACCACAGGGAATGAGCAGTTCTTC. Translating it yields CASTTGNEQFF.

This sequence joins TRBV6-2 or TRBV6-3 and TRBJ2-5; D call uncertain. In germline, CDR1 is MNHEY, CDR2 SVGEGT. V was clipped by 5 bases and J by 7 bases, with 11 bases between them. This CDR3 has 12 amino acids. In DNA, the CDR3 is TGTGCCAGCAGTGGTGGGTCGGGGACCCAGTACTTC. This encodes CASSGGSGTQYF.

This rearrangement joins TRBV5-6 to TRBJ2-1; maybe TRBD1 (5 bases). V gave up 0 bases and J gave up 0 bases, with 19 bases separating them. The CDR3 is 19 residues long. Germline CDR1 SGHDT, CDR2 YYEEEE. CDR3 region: CASSLVGRVGSASYNEQFF. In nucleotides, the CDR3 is TGTGCCAGCAGCTTGGTAGGCAGGGTGGGATCAGCCTCCTACAATGAGCAGTTCTTC. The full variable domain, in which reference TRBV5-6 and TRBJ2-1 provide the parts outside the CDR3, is DAGVTQSPTHLIKTRGQQVTLRCSPKSGHDTVSWYQQALGQGPQFIFQYYEEEERQRGNFPDRFSGHQFPNYSSELNVNALLLGDSALYLCASSLVGRVGSASYNEQFFGPGTRLTVL.

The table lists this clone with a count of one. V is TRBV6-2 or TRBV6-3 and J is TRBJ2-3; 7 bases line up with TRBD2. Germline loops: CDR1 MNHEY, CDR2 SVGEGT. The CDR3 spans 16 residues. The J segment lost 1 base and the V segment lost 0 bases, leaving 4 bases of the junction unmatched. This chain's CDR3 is CASSYSWGGGTDTQYF. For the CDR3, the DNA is TGTGCCAGCAGTTACTCATGGGGAGGGGGCACAGATACGCAGTATTTT.

The DNA for the CDR3 is TGTGCCAGCAGCCAAGGCCGGGACAGGGGGCACACTGAAGCTTTCTTT. Protein: CASSQGRDRGHTEAFF. This chain uses TRBV14 with TRBJ1-1, with 12 bases identical to TRBD1. The germline CDR1 and CDR2 sequences are SGHDN and FVKESK. The V gene end was trimmed by 1 base and the J gene end by 3 bases; junction bases not matched to a gene: 3. This CDR3 has 16 amino acids.

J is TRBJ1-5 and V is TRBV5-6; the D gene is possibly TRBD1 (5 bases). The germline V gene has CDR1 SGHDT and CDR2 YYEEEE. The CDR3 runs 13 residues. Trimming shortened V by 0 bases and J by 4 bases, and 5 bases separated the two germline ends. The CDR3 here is CASSLDRNQPQHF. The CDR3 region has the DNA TGTGCCAGCAGCTTGGACAGGAATCAGCCCCAGCATTTT.

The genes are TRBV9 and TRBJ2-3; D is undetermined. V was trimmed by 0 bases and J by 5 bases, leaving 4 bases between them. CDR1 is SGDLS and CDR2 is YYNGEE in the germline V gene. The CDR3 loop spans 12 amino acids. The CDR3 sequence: CASSVEQDTQYF. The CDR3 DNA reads TGTGCCAGCAGCGTAGAGCAAGATACGCAGTATTTT.

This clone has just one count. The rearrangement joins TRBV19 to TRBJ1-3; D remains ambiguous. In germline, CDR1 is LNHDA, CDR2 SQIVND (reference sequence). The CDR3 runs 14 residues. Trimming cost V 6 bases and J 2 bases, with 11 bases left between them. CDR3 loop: CASRPGVTGNTIYF. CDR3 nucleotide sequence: TGTGCCAGTAGGCCCGGGGTAACTGGAAACACCATATATTTT. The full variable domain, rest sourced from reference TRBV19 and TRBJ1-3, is DGGITQSPKYLFRKEGQNVTLSCEQNLNHDAMYWYRQDPGQGLRLIYYSQIVNDFQKGDIAEGYSVSREKKESFPLTVTSAQKNPTAFYLCASRPGVTGNTIYFGEGSWLTVV.